Here is one T cell receptor beta chain with its context. Its antigen is currently unknown. Other DNA sequences in the sample encode the same CDR3. The repertoire was sequenced with immunoSEQ multiplex PCR; TCRdb's copy has only in-frame clones and lacks some. The table has 170,000 or so clones, about 68% seen once. This record belongs to a study of shared clonotypes between healthy human individuals. Overall study results and limits: Of the naive CD4 clonotypes, around 5% were shared across a handful of donors.

With 1 base removed from V and 8 bases from J, the gap between germline ends came to 6 bases. CDR1 SGHAT and CDR2 FQNNGV come from the germline V gene. CDR3 length equals 12 residues. Sequences were obtained from memory CD4+ T cells sorted from blood. Subset described: CD45RA-negative fraction. The rearrangement links TRBV11-2 to TRBJ2-1; no reliable D call. The receptor's source is a man between 25 and 39 years old in good health. CDR3: CASSLVRDEQFF. The CDR3 nucleotides are TGTGCCAGCAGCTTAGTTCGGGATGAGCAGTTCTTC.